The 14 T cell receptor beta chains below all came from one sample that was sequenced in a study of OX40 agonist ivuxolimab in advanced cancers. Sequencing used immunoSEQ multiplex PCR; TCRdb keeps in-frame clones, though not all of them. This repertoire shows approximately 50,000 clones, approximately 80% found once; its top ten account for under 5%. The sample was CD4+ or CD8+ T cells sorted from blood, taken in a trial of the OX40 agonist ivuxolimab. The receptors were sampled from an adult with an advanced solid tumor such as melanoma, head and neck, liver or kidney cancer.

The V gene is TRBV6-5, the J gene TRBJ2-1; D might be TRBD1 (6 bases). The germline V and J ends were trimmed by 6 bases and 1 base, with 7 bases remaining between them. This CDR3 comprises 13 residues. Per the germline V gene, CDR1 is MNHEY and CDR2 is SVGAGI. The chain's CDR3 is CASRQGSYNEQFF. In nucleotides, the CDR3 is TGTGCCAGCAGGCAGGGGTCCTACAATGAGCAGTTCTTC.

This chain connects TRBV7-2 to TRBJ1-2, with 7 bases fitting TRBD1. The germline gives CDR1 SGHTA, CDR2 FQGNSA. The CDR3 is made up of 15 amino acids. J was trimmed by 0 bases and V by 5 bases; bases with no gene match: 6. CDR3 in DNA: TGTGCCAGCAGCCTGGGACAGCTCACTAACTATGGCTACACCTTC. Encoded protein: CASSLGQLTNYGYTF. Drawing the rest from reference TRBV7-2 and TRBJ1-2, the complete variable domain is GAGVSQSPSNKVTEKGKDVELRCDPISGHTALYWYRQSLGQGLEFLIYFQGNSAPDKSGLPSDRFSAERTGGSVSTLTIQRTQQEDSAVYLCASSLGQLTNYGYTFGSGTRLTVV.

This clone was counted once. The rearrangement uses TRBV5-6 and TRBJ1-5, with a tentative D call TRBD1 (5 bases). Between the trimmed V and J ends, which lost 1 base and 0 bases, there was a span of 8 bases. The CDR3 runs 15 residues. Per the germline V gene, CDR1 is SGHDT and CDR2 is YYEEEE. In DNA form, the CDR3 reads TGTGCCAGCAGCTTGTGGGGGTATAGCAATCAGCCCCAGCATTTT. Encoded protein: CASSLWGYSNQPQHF.

This rearrangement joins TRBV5-4 to TRBJ1-5; D might be TRBD1 (5 bases). V was clipped by 2 bases and J by 3 bases, with 9 bases between them. Germline values: CDR1 SGHNT, CDR2 YYREEE (reference sequence). The CDR3 covers 14 residues. As DNA, the CDR3 is TGTGCCAGCAGCTTTTGGGGCTTCAATCAGCCCCAGCATTTT. Protein: CASSFWGFNQPQHF.

V and J are TRBV28 and TRBJ2-5, with TRBD1 identical over 7 bases. The J segment lost 3 bases and the V segment lost 6 bases, leaving 4 bases of the junction unmatched. The CDR3 has 13 amino acids. The germline CDR1 and CDR2 sequences are MDHEN and SYDVKM. The CDR3: CASRKTGKETQYF. The CDR3 nucleotides are TGTGCCAGCAGAAAGACAGGGAAAGAGACCCAGTACTTC.

The genes are TRBV5-1 and TRBJ2-7; D is undetermined. The length of the CDR3 is 14 residues. The V gene lost 7 bases and the J gene lost 0 bases, with 14 bases spanning the gap. Looked up from germline, CDR1 is SGHRS and CDR2 is YFSETQ. The CDR3: CASSSRFISYEQYF. In DNA form, the CDR3 reads TGCGCCAGCTCATCCAGGTTCATCTCCTACGAGCAGTACTTC.

This chain connects TRBV18 to TRBJ1-4; no definite D call. CDR3 size: 12 residues. Per the germline V gene, CDR1 is KGHSH and CDR2 is LQKENI. Trimming stripped 4 bases from V and 4 bases from J, with 4 bases between. The CDR3, as DNA: TGTGCCAGCTCACGGCTTAATGAAAAACTGTTTTTT. Translating it yields CASSRLNEKLFF.

This chain connects TRBV28 to TRBJ1-2, with a weak D call TRBD1 (6 bases). Germline V gene lookup returns CDR1 MDHEN and CDR2 SYDVKM. The CDR3 has 14 residues. Trimming shortened V by 5 bases and J by 2 bases, and 12 bases separated the two germline ends. The CDR3 DNA sequence: TGTGCCAGCAGTCAGACAGGAACGAACTATGGCTACACCTTC. Translation gives CASSQTGTNYGYTF.

This clone was detected only a few times. V is TRBV2 and J is TRBJ1-3, with D uncertain. V was pared by 3 bases and J by 7 bases, with 1 base between. The CDR3 runs to 10 residues. The V gene's germline CDR1 is SNHLY and CDR2 FYNNEI. The CDR3 region is CASSDNTIYF. CDR3 coding DNA: TGTGCCAGCAGTGACAACACCATATATTTT. The full variable domain, in which reference TRBV2 and TRBJ1-3 provide the parts outside the CDR3, is EPEVTQTPSHQVTQMGQEVILRCVPISNHLYFYWYRQILGQKVEFLVSFYNNEISEKSEIFDDQFSVERPDGSNFTLKIRSTKLEDSAMYFCASSDNTIYFGEGSWLTVV.

This clone has a handful of counts. The rearrangement uses TRBV10-2 and TRBJ1-1, with D perhaps TRBD1 (6 bases). V dropped 7 bases and J dropped 1 base, with 16 bases sitting between them. Germline CDR1 WSHSY, CDR2 SAAADI. This CDR3 has 15 residues. CDR3 region: CASTIAGAGNTEAFF. Written as DNA, the CDR3 is TGCGCCAGCACAATAGCAGGGGCAGGGAACACTGAAGCTTTCTTT.

The chain links TRBV6-6 to TRBJ2-7; 11 bases fit TRBD1. CDR3 size: 13 residues. Germline assignment: CDR1 MNHNY and CDR2 SVGAGI (reference sequence). V trimming: 6 bases; J trimming: 6 bases; junction bases outside the gene matches: 4. The CDR3 nucleotides read TGTGCCAGCAGCCCCGGGACAGGGGGCGAGCAGTACTTC. It translates to CASSPGTGGEQYF.

The chain links TRBV11-1 to TRBJ2-7, with D possibly being TRBD1 (6 bases). This CDR3 is 14 amino acids long. V was trimmed by 5 bases and J by 5 bases, leaving 16 bases between them. Germline V gene sequence: CDR1 SGHAT, CDR2 FQDESV (reference sequence). The CDR3 bases are TGTGCCAGCAGCCCCTCAGGGGCTAGCAACGAGCAGTACTTC. Encoded protein: CASSPSGASNEQYF.

A few counts support this clone. The chain has TRBV10-3 and TRBJ1-1, with TRBD1 as a possible D gene (5 bases). This CDR3 spans 11 amino acids. Germline CDR1 is ENHRY and CDR2 is SYGVKD. Trimming shortened V by 8 bases and J by 7 bases, and 11 bases separated the two germline ends. CDR3 coding DNA: TGTGCCATCGGCCAGGGAGATGAAGCTTTCTTT. Translated: CAIGQGDEAFF.

V gene TRBV7-2 combines with J gene TRBJ1-3; D is unresolved. V was shortened by 5 bases and J by 3 bases, with 8 bases between the two germline ends. Germline V gene sequence: CDR1 SGHTA, CDR2 FQGNSA. The CDR3 runs 13 residues. CDR3 sequence (DNA): TGTGCCAGCAGCCCAGCTTTTGGAAACACCATATATTTT. Encoded protein: CASSPAFGNTIYF.